This T cell receptor beta chain was recovered during a study of shared clonotypes between healthy human individuals. Study-level background: There were three CD4 naive, three CD4 memory, two CD8 naive and one CD8 memory plates per donor.

Of note for this clone: Antigen specificity is unknown.

The authors loaded 200 ng DNA, around 30,000 T cell genomes, into sorted-subset replicate PCRs. This table comes from immunoSEQ multiplex PCR, and its TCRdb copy is limited to in-frame clones, with some not included. The sample includes some 2,500,000 clones, about nine tenths of them seen just once. Broader study findings: Large depth notwithstanding, sorted-subset sequencing proved incomplete by rarefaction. Across a few donors, naive CD4 shared about 5%, naive CD8 3% to 3.5%, memory CD4 2% to 2.5%, memory CD8 about 0.4%.

Germline lookup yields CDR1 SEHNR and CDR2 FQNEAQ (reference sequence). The CDR3 runs 17 residues. V trimming: 5 bases; J trimming: 0 bases; junction bases outside the gene matches: 10. The V gene is TRBV7-9, the J gene TRBJ2-1, with 7 bases aligning to TRBD2. The origin of this receptor is a man aged 18-30 years in good health. Some clones in this sample may be carry-over from other donors' samples. Sequencing was done on a sample of naive CD4+ T cells from PBMCs. The subset denotes: CD45RA+ positively selected. CDR3 in amino acids: CASSMRGSIHSYNEQFF. Written as DNA, the CDR3 is TGTGCCAGCAGCATGCGCGGGAGCATCCACTCCTACAATGAGCAGTTCTTC.